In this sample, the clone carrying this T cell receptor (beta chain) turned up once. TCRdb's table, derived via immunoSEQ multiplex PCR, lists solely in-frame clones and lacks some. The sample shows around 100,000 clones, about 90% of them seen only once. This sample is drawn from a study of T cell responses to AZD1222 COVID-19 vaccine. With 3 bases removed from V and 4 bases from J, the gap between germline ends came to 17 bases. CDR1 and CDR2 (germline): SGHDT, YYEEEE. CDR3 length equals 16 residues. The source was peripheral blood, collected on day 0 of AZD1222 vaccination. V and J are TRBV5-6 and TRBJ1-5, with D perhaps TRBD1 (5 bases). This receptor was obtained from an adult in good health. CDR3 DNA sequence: TGTGCCAGCAGCTCCTCAACGGGGGTTCGGAATCAGCCCCAGCATTTT. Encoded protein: CASSSSTGVRNQPQHF.